The 4 T cell receptor beta chains reported below all come from one sample, sequenced in a study of CD8 T cells in Susac syndrome. The authors reverse transcribed roughly 0.45 to 1 ug RNA with random hexamers. A single record per CDR3 protein comes from TCRdb applying MiXCR to the immunoSEQ multiplex PCR reads. The sample contains 150,000 to 200,000 distinct CDR3 sequences, under 97% of which appear only once. The sequencing sample was made of CD4+ T cells from PBMCs. The origin of the receptors is a human donor with Susac syndrome.

This chain connects TRBV12-3 or TRBV12-4 to TRBJ2-3; D possibly corresponds to TRBD1 (6 bases). V lost 5 bases and J lost 3, with 15 bases in between. This CDR3 region has 15 residues. CDR3 sequence (DNA): TGTGCCAGCAGTGCCGACAGGAGTAGGACAGATACGCAGTATTTT. Its protein is CASSADRSRTDTQYF.

The V and J genes are TRBV3-1 and TRBJ2-2; 7 positions agree with TRBD1. V trimming: 0 bases; J trimming: 0 bases; junction bases outside the gene matches: 1. The length of the CDR3 is 16 residues. CDR1 and CDR2 from the germline V gene are LGHDT and YNNKEL (reference sequence). The CDR3 spells CASSQETGSNTGELFF. The CDR3, as DNA: TGTGCCAGCAGCCAAGAGACAGGGTCGAACACCGGGGAGCTGTTTTTT.

The chain carries TRBV29-1 and TRBJ1-2, with a tentative D call TRBD1 (6 bases). V was shortened by 7 bases and J by 6 bases, with 12 bases between the two germline ends. This CDR3 is 11 amino acids long. CDR1 and CDR2 (germline): SQVTM, ANQGSEA. DNA of the CDR3: TGCAGCGGGGGGGGCACAAATGGCTACACCTTC. Residues: CSGGGTNGYTF.

V is TRBV6-6 and J is TRBJ1-5; perhaps TRBD1 as D (6 bases). This CDR3 region has 15 residues. The V gene's germline CDR1 is MNHNY and CDR2 SVGAGI (reference sequence). V gave up 6 bases and J gave up 7 bases, with 19 bases separating them. In DNA, the CDR3 is TGTGCCAGCAGCAGTGACAGGCGGGGGGACCAGCCCCAGCATTTT. It codes for CASSSDRRGDQPQHF.